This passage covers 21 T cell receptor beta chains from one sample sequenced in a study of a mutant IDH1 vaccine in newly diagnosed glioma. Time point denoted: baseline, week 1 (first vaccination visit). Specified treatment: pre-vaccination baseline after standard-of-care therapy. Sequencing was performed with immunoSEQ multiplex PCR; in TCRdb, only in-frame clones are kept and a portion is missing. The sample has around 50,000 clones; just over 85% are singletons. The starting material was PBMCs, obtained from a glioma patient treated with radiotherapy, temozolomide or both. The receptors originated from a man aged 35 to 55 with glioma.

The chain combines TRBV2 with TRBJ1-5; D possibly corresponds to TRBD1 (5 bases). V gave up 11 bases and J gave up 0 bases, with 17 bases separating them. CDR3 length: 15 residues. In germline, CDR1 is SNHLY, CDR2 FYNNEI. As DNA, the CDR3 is TGTGCCTCCAGAGACAGACTGGCTAGCAATCAGCCCCAGCATTTT. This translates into CASRDRLASNQPQHF.

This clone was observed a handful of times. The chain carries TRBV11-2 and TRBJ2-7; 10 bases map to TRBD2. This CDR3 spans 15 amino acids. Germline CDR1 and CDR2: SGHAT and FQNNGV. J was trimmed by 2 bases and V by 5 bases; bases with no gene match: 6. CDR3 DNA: TGTGCCAGCAGCGTTAGTGGACTAGCGGCCTACGAGCAGTACTTC. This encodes CASSVSGLAAYEQYF.

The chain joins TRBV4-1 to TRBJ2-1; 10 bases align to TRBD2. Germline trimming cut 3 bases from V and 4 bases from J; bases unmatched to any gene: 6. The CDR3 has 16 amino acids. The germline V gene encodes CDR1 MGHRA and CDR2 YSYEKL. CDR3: CASSQALAGLYNEQFF. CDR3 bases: TGCGCCAGCAGCCAGGCACTAGCGGGGCTTTACAATGAGCAGTTCTTC.

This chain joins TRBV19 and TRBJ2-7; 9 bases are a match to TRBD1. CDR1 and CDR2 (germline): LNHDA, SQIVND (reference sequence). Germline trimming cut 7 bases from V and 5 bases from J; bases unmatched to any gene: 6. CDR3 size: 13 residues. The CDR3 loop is CASTTGQGNEQYF. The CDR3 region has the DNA TGTGCCAGTACTACGGGACAGGGAAACGAGCAGTACTTC.

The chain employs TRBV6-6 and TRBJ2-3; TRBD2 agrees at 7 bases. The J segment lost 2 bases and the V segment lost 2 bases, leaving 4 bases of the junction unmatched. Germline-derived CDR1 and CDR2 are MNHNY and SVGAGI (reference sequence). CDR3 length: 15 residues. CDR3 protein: CASSYGLVDTDTQYF. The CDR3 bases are TGTGCCAGCAGTTACGGACTAGTTGACACAGATACGCAGTATTTT.

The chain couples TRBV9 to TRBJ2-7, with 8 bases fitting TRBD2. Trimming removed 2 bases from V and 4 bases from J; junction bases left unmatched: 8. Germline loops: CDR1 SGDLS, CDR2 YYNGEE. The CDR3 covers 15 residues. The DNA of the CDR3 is TGTGCCAGCAGCGTGACTAGCGAGCCTTATTACGAGCAGTACTTC. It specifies CASSVTSEPYYEQYF.

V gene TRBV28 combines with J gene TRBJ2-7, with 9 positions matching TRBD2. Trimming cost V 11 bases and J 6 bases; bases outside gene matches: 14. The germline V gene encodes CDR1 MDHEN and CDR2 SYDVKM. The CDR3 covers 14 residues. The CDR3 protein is CAGGGGRARSEQYF. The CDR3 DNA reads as TGTGCCGGGGGTGGCGGGAGGGCCCGCAGCGAGCAGTACTTC. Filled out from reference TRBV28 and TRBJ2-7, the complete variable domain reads DVKVTQSSRYLVKRTGEKVFLECVQDMDHENMFWYRQDPGLGLRLIYFSYDVKMKEKGDIPEGYSVSREKKERFSLILESASTNQTSMYLCAGGGGRARSEQYFGPGTRLTVT.

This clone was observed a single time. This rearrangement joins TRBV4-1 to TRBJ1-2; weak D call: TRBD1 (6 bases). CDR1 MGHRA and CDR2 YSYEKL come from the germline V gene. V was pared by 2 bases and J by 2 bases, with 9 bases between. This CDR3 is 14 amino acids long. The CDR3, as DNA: TGCGCCAGCAGCCAATTAGGACAGAACTATGGCTACACCTTC. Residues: CASSQLGQNYGYTF.

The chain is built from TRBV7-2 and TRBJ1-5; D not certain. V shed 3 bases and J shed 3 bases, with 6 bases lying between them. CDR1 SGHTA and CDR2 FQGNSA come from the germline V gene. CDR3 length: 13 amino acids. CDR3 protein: CASSFGTNQPQHF. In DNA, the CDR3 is TGTGCCAGCAGCTTCGGCACCAATCAGCCCCAGCATTTT.

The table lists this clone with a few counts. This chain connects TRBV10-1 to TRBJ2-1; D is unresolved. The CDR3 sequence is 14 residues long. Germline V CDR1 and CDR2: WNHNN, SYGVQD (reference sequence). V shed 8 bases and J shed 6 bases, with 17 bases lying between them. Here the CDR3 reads CASPWVGSSNEQFF. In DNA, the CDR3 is TGCGCCAGCCCGTGGGTAGGGTCGAGCAATGAGCAGTTCTTC.

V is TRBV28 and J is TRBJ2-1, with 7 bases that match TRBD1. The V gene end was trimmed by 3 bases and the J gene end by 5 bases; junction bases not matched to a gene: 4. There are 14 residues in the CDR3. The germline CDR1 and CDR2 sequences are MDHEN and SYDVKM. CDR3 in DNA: TGTGCCAGCAGTTTTTTCGACAGGGACAATGAGCAGTTCTTC. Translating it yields CASSFFDRDNEQFF.

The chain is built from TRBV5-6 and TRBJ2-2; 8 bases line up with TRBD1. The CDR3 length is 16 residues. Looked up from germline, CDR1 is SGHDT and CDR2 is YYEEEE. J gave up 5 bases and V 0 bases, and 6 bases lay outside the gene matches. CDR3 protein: CASSLERTGYTGELFF. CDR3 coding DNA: TGTGCCAGCAGCTTGGAACGGACAGGGTATACCGGGGAGCTGTTTTTT.

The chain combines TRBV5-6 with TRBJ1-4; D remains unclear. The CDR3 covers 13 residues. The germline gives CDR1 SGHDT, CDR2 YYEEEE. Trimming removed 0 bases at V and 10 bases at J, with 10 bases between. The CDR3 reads CASSLDRERKLFF. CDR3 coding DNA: TGTGCCAGCAGCTTGGATAGGGAGAGAAAACTGTTTTTT.

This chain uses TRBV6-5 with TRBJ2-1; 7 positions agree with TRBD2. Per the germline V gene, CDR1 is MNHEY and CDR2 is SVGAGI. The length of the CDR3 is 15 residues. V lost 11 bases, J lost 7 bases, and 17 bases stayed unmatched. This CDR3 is CAVRGTSELGNEQFF. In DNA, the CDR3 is TGTGCCGTGCGGGGGACCTCAGAACTCGGGAATGAGCAGTTCTTC.

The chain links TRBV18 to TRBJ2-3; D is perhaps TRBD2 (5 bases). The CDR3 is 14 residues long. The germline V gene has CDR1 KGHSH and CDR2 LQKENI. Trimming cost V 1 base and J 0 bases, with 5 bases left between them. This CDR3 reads CASSPQRSTDTQYF. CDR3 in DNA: TGTGCCAGCTCACCACAGCGGAGCACAGATACGCAGTATTTT.

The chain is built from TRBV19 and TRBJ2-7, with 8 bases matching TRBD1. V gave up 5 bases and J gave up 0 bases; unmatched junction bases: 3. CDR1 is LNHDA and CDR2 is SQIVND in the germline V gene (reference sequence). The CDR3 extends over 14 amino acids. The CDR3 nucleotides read TGTGCCAGTAGTTCTCAGGGGGCCTCCTACGAGCAGTACTTC. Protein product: CASSSQGASYEQYF.

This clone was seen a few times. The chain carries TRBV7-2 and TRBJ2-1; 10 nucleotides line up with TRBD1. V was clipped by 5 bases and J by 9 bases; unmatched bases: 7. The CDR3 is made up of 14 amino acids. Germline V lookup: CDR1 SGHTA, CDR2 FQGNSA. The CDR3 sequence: CASSADRGRGEQFF. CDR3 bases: TGTGCCAGCAGCGCTGACAGGGGGCGGGGTGAGCAGTTCTTC.

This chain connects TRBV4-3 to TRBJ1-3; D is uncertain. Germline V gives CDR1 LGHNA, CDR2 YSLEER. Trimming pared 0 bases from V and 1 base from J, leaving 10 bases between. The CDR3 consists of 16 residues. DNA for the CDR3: TGCGCCAGCAGCCAAGAATCGGGGTTTTCTGGAAACACCATATATTTT. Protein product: CASSQESGFSGNTIYF.

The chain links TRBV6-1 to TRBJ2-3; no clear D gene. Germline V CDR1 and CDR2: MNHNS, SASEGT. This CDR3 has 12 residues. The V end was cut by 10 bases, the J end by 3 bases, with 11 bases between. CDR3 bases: TGTGCCAAAAGAGTAGGGACAGATACGCAGTATTTT. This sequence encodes CAKRVGTDTQYF.

The CDR3: CASSRGLAGVWETQYF. For the CDR3, the DNA is TGTGCCAGCAGCCGTGGACTAGCGGGAGTTTGGGAGACCCAGTACTTC. This chain joins TRBV14 and TRBJ2-5, with TRBD2 matching 13 bases. The CDR3 sequence is 16 residues long. J was trimmed by 5 bases and V by 4 bases; bases with no gene match: 7. Germline CDR1 and CDR2: SGHDN and FVKESK.

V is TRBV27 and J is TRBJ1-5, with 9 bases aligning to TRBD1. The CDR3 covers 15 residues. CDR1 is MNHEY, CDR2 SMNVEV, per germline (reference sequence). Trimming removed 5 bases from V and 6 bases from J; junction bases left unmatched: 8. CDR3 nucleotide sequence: TGTGCCAGCAGTGCGGACAGGGGAAGGCGTCAGCCCCAGCATTTT. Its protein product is CASSADRGRRQPQHF.